A selection of T cell receptor beta chains follows, all from one sample in a study of T cell changes during pregnancy in multiple sclerosis. Sequencing was performed with immunoSEQ multiplex PCR; in TCRdb, only in-frame clones are kept and a portion is missing. The sample consists of tens of thousands of clones, over 85% of them appearing once. This specimen was peripheral blood, taken in the second trimester of pregnancy. These receptors were collected from a female donor with multiple sclerosis, enrolled in a pregnancy study. CDR3s include the opening cysteine and the closing phenylalanine or tryptophan. A D gene is named only where the DNA matches it firmly. The size of a clone is reported for some rows only, either as once, few or many, or as a class for expanded clones.

j_call v_call clone_size cdr3_length d_call cdr3_nt cdr3_aa
TRBJ2-5 TRBV6-1 . 15 TRBD1 TGTGCCAGCAGTGATGTCGGGACAGCGAAAGAGACCCAGTACTTC CASSDVGTAKETQYF
TRBJ1-2 TRBV5-4 once 15 TRBD1 TGTGCCAGCAGCCCTAGGACAGGTCCCAACTATGGCTACACCTTC CASSPRTGPNYGYTF
TRBJ1-5 TRBV18 once 16 . TGTGCCAGCTCACCTTCGCATGAGTCGAGCAATCAGCCCCAGCATTTT CASSPSHESSNQPQHF
TRBJ1-2 TRBV1 . 17 . TGCACCAGCAGCCAAGATCTCCGGGGACACCTTAACTATGGCTACACCTTC CTSSQDLRGHLNYGYTF
TRBJ1-2 TRBV27 . 15 . TGTGCCAGCAGTGCCTGGGAGGGGCCCAACTATGGCTACACCTTC CASSAWEGPNYGYTF
TRBJ1-3 TRBV6-1 . 15 . TGTGCCAGCAGTGATTTAACAGGCTCTGGAAACACCATATATTTT CASSDLTGSGNTIYF
TRBJ2-5 TRBV5-4 . 14 TRBD2 TGTGCCAGCAGCAAAACCGGGGGGAAGGAGACCCAGTACTTC CASSKTGGKETQYF
TRBJ2-7 TRBV28 few 14 . TGTGCCAGCATTTCGTGGGCACGGGGATACGAGCAGTACTTC CASISWARGYEQYF
TRBJ2-4 TRBV6-1 . 15 TRBD1 TGTGCCAGCAGTGAAGCCGGGGACAGGGTGGACATTCAGTACTTC CASSEAGDRVDIQYF
TRBJ1-1 TRBV5-6 . 16 TRBD1 TGTGCCAGCAGCCCGGGGACAGGACTAATGAACACTGAAGCTTTCTTT CASSPGTGLMNTEAFF
TRBJ1-1 TRBV6-5 . 15 TRBD1 TGTGCCAGCCGGCGGGGACAGGTGAAGAACACTGAAGCTTTCTTT CASRRGQVKNTEAFF
TRBJ2-7 TRBV18 . 13 TRBD1 TGTGCCAGCTCAGGGGGACAGGGGTACGAGCAGTACTTC CASSGGQGYEQYF
TRBJ2-1 TRBV29-1 . 15 . TGCAGCGTTGGAACGGACTGGAGATCCTACAATGAGCAGTTCTTC CSVGTDWRSYNEQFF
TRBJ1-1 TRBV27 . 12 . TGTGCCAGCAGTTTCGGAGATTCTGAAGCTTTCTTT CASSFGDSEAFF
TRBJ2-5 TRBV6-1 . 15 TRBD2 TGTGCCAGCAGTGAAGTTTCGGGAGGCGGGGAGACCCAGTACTTC CASSEVSGGGETQYF
TRBJ1-1 TRBV30 . 13 TRBD1 TGTGCCTGGAGCCGGGACAGGGAGGCTGAAGCTTTCTTT CAWSRDREAEAFF
TRBJ1-2 TRBV19 . 15 TRBD1 TGTGCCAGTAGTACCCCGGGACAGGGGGCGGACAGCTACACCTTC CASSTPGQGADSYTF
TRBJ2-3 TRBV5-4 . 16 TRBD2 TGTGCCAGCAGCTTAAGGTCTAGCGGGAGGTTCGATACGCAGTATTTT CASSLRSSGRFDTQYF
TRBJ1-1 TRBV28 . 15 . TGTGCCAGCAGTTCAAAACAGGGAGCGAACACTGAAGCTTTCTTT CASSSKQGANTEAFF
TRBJ1-1 TRBV19 once 13 . TGTGCCAGTAGTATTCCGGGGGGGACTGAAGCTTTCTTT CASSIPGGTEAFF
TRBJ2-5 TRBV11-2 . 16 TRBD1 TGTGCCAGCAGCCCACGGACAGGGTCGGAGGTAGAGACCCAGTACTTC CASSPRTGSEVETQYF
TRBJ2-5 TRBV5-8 . 17 TRBD2 TGTGCCAGCAGCTTGGGGGCCTCGGGGGGGCCTAGAGAGACCCAGTACTTC CASSLGASGGPRETQYF
TRBJ2-7 TRBV5-6 once 14 . TGTGCCAGCAGCTTCTCTGGGCTCCCCTACGAGCAGTACTTC CASSFSGLPYEQYF
TRBJ2-2 TRBV29-1 . 14 TRBD2 TGCAGCGTGAGACTAGCGGTGAACACCGGGGAGCTGTTTTTT CSVRLAVNTGELFF
TRBJ2-2 TRBV29-1 . 14 TRBD1 TGCAGCGTTGAAGAAACAGGGGGCACCGGGGAGCTGTTTTTT CSVEETGGTGELFF
TRBJ1-6 TRBV19 . 17 TRBD1 TGTGCCAGTAGTACAGGGACAGGGAGCTCCTATAATTCACCCCTCCACTTT CASSTGTGSSYNSPLHF
TRBJ1-1 TRBV6-6 . 11 . TGTGCCAGCAGGGAGTACGGTGAAGCTTTCTTT CASREYGEAFF
TRBJ2-3 TRBV6-1 . 14 . TGTGCCAGCAGTGAAAATGTGACACCAGATACGCAGTATTTT CASSENVTPDTQYF
TRBJ2-1 TRBV11-2 . 15 TRBD1 TGTGCCAGCAGCCCGGGACAGGGGGCCTACAATGAGCAGTTCTTC CASSPGQGAYNEQFF
TRBJ2-5 TRBV5-1 . 15 TRBD1 TGCGCCAGCAGCTTGGGACAGGGGGCGTTCGAGACCCAGTACTTC CASSLGQGAFETQYF
TRBJ2-1 TRBV18 . 15 . TGTGCCAGCTCACCTCCCTGGGGGCCCCAGGATGAGCAGTTCTTC CASSPPWGPQDEQFF
TRBJ2-3 TRBV27 . 15 TRBD2 TGTGCCAGCAGTTTATACGGGACTAGTGCAGATACGCAGTATTTT CASSLYGTSADTQYF
TRBJ2-4 TRBV5-8 . 17 . TGTGCCAGCAGCTTTAAGGGGGGGCACCTGATGCCGAACATTCAGTACTTC CASSFKGGHLMPNIQYF
TRBJ1-6 TRBV7-6 . 12 . TGTGCCAGCAGCTTCCAAAATTCACCCCTCCACTTT CASSFQNSPLHF
TRBJ2-7 TRBV7-6 once 17 . TGTGCCAGCAGCTTAGGCGGAGGGGGGGGGACCGCCTACGAGCAGTACTTC CASSLGGGGGTAYEQYF
TRBJ2-2 TRBV7-9 . 17 TRBD2 TGTGCCAGCAGCTTCCGTCTAGCGGGAGCGAACACCGGGGAGCTGTTTTTT CASSFRLAGANTGELFF
TRBJ1-1 TRBV19 . 14 TRBD1 TGTGCCAGTAGTAAAGTCGGACAGGGGGGTGAAGCTTTCTTT CASSKVGQGGEAFF
TRBJ1-5 TRBV27 . 14 . TGTGCCAGCAGCACACAGGGCGGTAATCAGCCCCAGCATTTT CASSTQGGNQPQHF
TRBJ1-3 TRBV6-1 . 15 . TGTGCCACCGGGGAGGACATGAACTCTGGAAACACCATATATTTT CATGEDMNSGNTIYF
TRBJ2-1 TRBV5-8 . 16 TRBD2 TGTGCCAGCAGCTTGGCGATCGCGGGGGGGCTTGATGAGCAGTTCTTC CASSLAIAGGLDEQFF
TRBJ1-5 TRBV7-2 . 15 . TGTGCCAGCAGCTTAGGAGGTCAGCCCAATCAGCCCCAGCATTTT CASSLGGQPNQPQHF
TRBJ2-2 TRBV5-6 . 18 . TGTGCCAGCAGCTTTCGACACGACCTTAACCCAAACACCGGGGAGCTGTTTTTT CASSFRHDLNPNTGELFF
TRBJ2-7 TRBV28 . 13 . TGTGCCAGCACCTCTGGGACATTCTACGAGCAGTACTTC CASTSGTFYEQYF
TRBJ1-1 TRBV18 . 13 . TGTGCCAGCACGTCGGGGGTCAACACTGAAGCTTTCTTT CASTSGVNTEAFF
TRBJ2-1 TRBV15 . 16 TRBD2 TGTGCCACCAGCAGAGTAGAACTAGCGAGTGGCAATGAGCAGTTCTTC CATSRVELASGNEQFF
TRBJ1-1 TRBV7-7 . 13 . TGTGCCAGCAGCTTGGGAGACAACACTGAAGCTTTCTTT CASSLGDNTEAFF
TRBJ2-5 TRBV7-2 . 18 TRBD1 TGTGCCAGCACCGGGACAGGGGGACTAAACTCACCCCAAGAGACCCAGTACTTC CASTGTGGLNSPQETQYF
TRBJ2-5 TRBV5-1 . 14 . TGCGCCAGCAGCTTGGCCAGGGTGGAAGAGACCCAGTACTTC CASSLARVEETQYF
TRBJ2-3 TRBV6-5 . 14 . TGTGCCAGCAAATTCCTGACTGACACAGATACGCAGTATTTT CASKFLTDTDTQYF